A single sample gave rise to the 4 T cell receptor beta chains below, sequenced in a study of CXCR3-negative and CXCR3-positive naive CD8 T cells. TRB cDNA was prepared as libraries by UMI-labeled 5' RACE. For each CDR3 protein, TCRdb gives one entry from its re-call of the 5' RACE reads, without DNA. This sample's table has some 130,000 distinct CDR3 sequences. Sequences were obtained from naive CXCR3- CD8+ T cells from blood. Documented subset: CD45RO-CCR7+CD27+CD95- naive CD8+ T cells lacking CXCR3 (TNR3-). All receptors derive from a human donor in good health. Some clones in this sample may be carry-over from other donors' samples.

The chain couples TRBV12-3 or TRBV12-4 to TRBJ1-5; TCRdb outputs TRBD1, but without DNA this stays unchecked. The CDR3 totals 13 residues. The CDR3 region is CASNNQGNQPQHF.

The chain recombines TRBV20-1 with TRBJ1-1; TCRdb calls TRBD1, which cannot be checked without DNA. The CDR3 is made up of 12 amino acids. Germline CDR1 DFQATT, CDR2 SNEGSKA (reference sequence). The CDR3 is CSAGWGGTEAFF.

The chain employs TRBV9 and TRBJ2-1; lacking DNA, the TRBD2 call made by TCRdb goes unchecked. The CDR3 loop spans 16 amino acids. The germline V gene encodes CDR1 SGDLS and CDR2 YYNGEE. CDR3 amino acids: CASSAPGLAAYIEQFF.

The genes are TRBV24-1 and TRBJ2-2. The germline V gene has CDR1 KGHDR and CDR2 SFDVKD. The CDR3 length is 14 residues. The CDR3 sequence is CATDDDANTGELFF.